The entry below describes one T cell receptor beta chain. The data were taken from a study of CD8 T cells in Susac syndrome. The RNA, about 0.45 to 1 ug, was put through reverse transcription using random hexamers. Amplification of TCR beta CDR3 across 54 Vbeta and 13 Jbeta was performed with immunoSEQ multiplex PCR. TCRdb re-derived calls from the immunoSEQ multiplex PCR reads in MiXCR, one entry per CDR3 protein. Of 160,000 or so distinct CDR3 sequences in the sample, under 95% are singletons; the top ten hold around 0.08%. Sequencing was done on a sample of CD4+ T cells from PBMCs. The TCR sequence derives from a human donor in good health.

CDR3 region: CASSQGQGTAGNTIYF. The CDR3, as DNA: TGCGCCAGCAGCCAAGGACAAGGGACAGCTGGAAACACCATATATTTT. This sequence joins TRBV4-3 and TRBJ1-3; TRBD1 agrees at 7 bases. CDR1 is LGHNA and CDR2 is YSLEER in the germline V gene. V lost 1 base to trimming and J lost 2 bases; unmatched junction nucleotides: 5. The length of the CDR3 is 16 residues.